The clone carrying this T cell receptor (beta chain) has a handful of counts. Its specificity is unknown. In germline, CDR1 is LNHDA, CDR2 SQIVND (reference sequence). Germline trimming cut 2 bases from V and 6 bases from J; bases unmatched to any gene: 7. The CDR3 has 15 amino acids. The sample belongs to a study of vaccination and CD4 T cells after COVID-19. Whole-study context: Each participant was administered two doses of a vaccine, which was either BNT162b2 or mRNA-1273. Post-vaccine sampling followed dose two by a median roughly 76 days (range 14 to 241).

Study outcomes and limitations: For SARS-CoV-2-reactive clonotypes, the median went from about 20 to 38, a nonsignificant increase.

Treatment indicated: roughly ten-day PBMC culture with coronavirus spike peptide pools or control peptides (ViraFEST assay). CD4+ T cells of the unexposed donor were collected before the COVID-19 pandemic (2011-2018). The Oncomine TCR Beta short-read assay was what sequenced the DNA obtained from cultured CD4+ T cells. TCRdb itself ran the PCR reads through MiXCR, one entry per CDR3 protein. Seen here are roughly 7,000 distinct CDR3 sequences, approximately 53% observed once, and the top ten hold about 35%. The J gene is TRBJ1-5, the V gene TRBV19; 7 bases fit TRBD1. This clonotype was sampled from a human donor in good health. Sequenced input: CD4+ T cells from blood, cultured in vitro. The CDR3 loop reads CASSITGEGSQPQHF. CDR3 nucleotide sequence: TGTGCCAGTAGTATAACAGGGGAGGGTAGTCAGCCCCAGCATTTT.